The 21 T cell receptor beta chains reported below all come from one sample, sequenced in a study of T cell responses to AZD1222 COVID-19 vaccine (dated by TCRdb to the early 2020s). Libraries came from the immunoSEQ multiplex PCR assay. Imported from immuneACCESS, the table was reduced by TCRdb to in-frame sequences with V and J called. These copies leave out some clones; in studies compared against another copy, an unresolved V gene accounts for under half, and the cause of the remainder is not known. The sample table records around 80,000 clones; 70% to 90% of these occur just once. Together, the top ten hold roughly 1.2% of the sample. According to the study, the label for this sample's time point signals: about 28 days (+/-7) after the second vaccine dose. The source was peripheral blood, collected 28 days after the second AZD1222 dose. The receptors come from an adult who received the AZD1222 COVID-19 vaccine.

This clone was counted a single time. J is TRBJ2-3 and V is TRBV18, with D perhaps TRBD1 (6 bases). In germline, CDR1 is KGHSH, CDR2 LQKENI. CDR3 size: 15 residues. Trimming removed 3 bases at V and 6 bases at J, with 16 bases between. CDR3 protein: CASSPLEGVRDTQYF. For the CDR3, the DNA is TGTGCCAGCTCACCTCTAGAGGGGGTAAGGGATACGCAGTATTTT.

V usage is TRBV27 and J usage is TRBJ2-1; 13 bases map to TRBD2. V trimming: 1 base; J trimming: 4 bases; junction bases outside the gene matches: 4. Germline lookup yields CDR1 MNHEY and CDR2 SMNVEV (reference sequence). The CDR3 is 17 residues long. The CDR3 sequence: CASSLWPTSGGYNEQFF. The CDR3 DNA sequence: TGTGCCAGCAGTTTATGGCCGACTAGCGGGGGGTACAATGAGCAGTTCTTC.

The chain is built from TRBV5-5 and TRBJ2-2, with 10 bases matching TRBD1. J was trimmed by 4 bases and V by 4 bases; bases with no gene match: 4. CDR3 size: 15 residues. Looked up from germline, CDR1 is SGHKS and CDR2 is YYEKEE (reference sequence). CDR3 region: CASSPDRGGTGELFF. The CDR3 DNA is TGTGCCAGCAGCCCGGACAGGGGGGGCACCGGGGAGCTGTTTTTT.

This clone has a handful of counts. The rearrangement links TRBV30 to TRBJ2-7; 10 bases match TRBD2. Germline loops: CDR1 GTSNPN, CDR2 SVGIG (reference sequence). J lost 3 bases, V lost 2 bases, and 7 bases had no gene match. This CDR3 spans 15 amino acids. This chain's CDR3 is CAWSLSGTSDYEQYF. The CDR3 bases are TGTGCCTGGAGTCTATCCGGGACTAGCGACTACGAGCAGTACTTC.

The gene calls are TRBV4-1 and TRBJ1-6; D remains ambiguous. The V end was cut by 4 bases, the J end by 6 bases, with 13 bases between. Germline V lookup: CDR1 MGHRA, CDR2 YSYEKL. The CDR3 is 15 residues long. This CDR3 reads CASSPLRPFNSPLHF. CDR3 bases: TGCGCCAGCAGCCCGCTTCGACCCTTTAATTCACCCCTCCACTTT.

CDR3: CASSQLTGRGEKLFF. The CDR3 region has the DNA TGTGCCAGCAGCCAATTGACAGGGAGAGGTGAAAAACTGTTTTTT. The chain couples TRBV3-1 (or the pseudogene TRBV3-2) to TRBJ1-4, with 7 bases that match TRBD1. This CDR3 is built from 15 residues. The germline CDR1 and CDR2 sequences are LGHDT and YNNKEL (reference sequence). Trimming took 2 bases from V and 7 from J; bases not matched to a gene: 7.

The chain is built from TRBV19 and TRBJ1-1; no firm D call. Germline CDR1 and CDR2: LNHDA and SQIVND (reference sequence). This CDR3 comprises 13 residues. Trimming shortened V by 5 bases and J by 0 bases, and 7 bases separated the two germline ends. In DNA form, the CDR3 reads TGTGCCAGTAGTGAGGAAGTGAACACTGAAGCTTTCTTT. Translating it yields CASSEEVNTEAFF.

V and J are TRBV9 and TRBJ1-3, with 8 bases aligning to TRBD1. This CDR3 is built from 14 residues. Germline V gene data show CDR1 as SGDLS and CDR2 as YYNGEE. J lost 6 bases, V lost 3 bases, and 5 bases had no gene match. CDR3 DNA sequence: TGTGCCAGCAGCGCCATGACAGGGGTAAACACCATATATTTT. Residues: CASSAMTGVNTIYF.

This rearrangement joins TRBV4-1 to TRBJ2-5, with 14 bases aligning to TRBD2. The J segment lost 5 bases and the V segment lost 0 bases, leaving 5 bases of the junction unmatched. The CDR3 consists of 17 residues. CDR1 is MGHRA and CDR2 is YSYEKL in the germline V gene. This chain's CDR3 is CASSQEGLAGGGETQYF. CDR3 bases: TGCGCCAGCAGCCAAGAAGGACTAGCGGGAGGAGGTGAGACCCAGTACTTC.

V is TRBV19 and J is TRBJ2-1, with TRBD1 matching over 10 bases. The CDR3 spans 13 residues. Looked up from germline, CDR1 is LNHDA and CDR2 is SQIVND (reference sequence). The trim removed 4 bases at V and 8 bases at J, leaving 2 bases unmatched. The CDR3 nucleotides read TGTGCCAGTAGTACGACAGGGGGCTATGAGCAGTTCTTC. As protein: CASSTTGGYEQFF.

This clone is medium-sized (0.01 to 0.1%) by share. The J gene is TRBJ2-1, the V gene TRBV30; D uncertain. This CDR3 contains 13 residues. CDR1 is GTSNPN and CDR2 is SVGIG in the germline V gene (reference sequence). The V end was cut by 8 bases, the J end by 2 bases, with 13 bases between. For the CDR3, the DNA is TGTGCCCGGTCGGTAGGTCCCTACAATGAGCAGTTCTTC. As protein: CARSVGPYNEQFF.

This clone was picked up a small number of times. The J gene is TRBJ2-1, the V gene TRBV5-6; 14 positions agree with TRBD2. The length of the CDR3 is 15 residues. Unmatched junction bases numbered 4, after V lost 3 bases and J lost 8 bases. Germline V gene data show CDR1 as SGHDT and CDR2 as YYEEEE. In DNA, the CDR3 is TGTGCCAGCAGCTCGGGACTAGCGGGAGTCGATGAGCAGTTCTTC. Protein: CASSSGLAGVDEQFF.

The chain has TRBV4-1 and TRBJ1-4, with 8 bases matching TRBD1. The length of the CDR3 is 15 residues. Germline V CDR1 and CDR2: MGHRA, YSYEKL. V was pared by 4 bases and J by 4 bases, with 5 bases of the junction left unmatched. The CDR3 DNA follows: TGCGCCAGCAGCCGAACAGGGGGGGGTAATGAAAAACTGTTTTTT. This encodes CASSRTGGGNEKLFF.

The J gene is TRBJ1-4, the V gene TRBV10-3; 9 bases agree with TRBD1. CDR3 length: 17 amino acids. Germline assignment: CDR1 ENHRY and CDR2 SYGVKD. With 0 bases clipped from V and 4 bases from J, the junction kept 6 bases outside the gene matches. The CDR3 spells CAISESKQGAGNEKLFF. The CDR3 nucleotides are TGTGCCATCAGTGAGTCGAAACAGGGGGCAGGTAATGAAAAACTGTTTTTT.

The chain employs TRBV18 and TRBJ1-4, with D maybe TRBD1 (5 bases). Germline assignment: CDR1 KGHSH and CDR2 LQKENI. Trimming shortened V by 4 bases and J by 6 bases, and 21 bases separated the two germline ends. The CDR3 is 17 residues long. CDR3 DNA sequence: TGTGCCAGCTCACGGTTGAATGGGGCAGCTAAATATGAAAAACTGTTTTTT. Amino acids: CASSRLNGAAKYEKLFF.

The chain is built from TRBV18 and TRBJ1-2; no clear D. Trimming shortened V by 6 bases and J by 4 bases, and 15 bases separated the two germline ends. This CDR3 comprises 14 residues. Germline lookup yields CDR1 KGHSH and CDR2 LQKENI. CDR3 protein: CASSQNSDTYGYTF. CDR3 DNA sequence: TGTGCCAGCTCCCAGAACTCAGACACCTATGGCTACACCTTC. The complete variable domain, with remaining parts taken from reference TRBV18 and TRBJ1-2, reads NAGVMQNPRHLVRRRGQEARLRCSPMKGHSHVYWYRQLPEEGLKFMVYLQKENIIDESGMPKERFSAEFPKEGPSILRIQQVVRGDSAAYFCASSQNSDTYGYTFGSGTRLTVV.

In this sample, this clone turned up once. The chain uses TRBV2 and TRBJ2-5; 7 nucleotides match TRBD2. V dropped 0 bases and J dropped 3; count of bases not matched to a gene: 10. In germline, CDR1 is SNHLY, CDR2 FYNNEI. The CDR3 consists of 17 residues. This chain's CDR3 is CASSEALHPSGEETQYF. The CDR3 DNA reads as TGTGCCAGCAGTGAAGCGCTTCACCCCAGCGGGGAAGAGACCCAGTACTTC. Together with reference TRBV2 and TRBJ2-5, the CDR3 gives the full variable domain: EPEVTQTPSHQVTQMGQEVILRCVPISNHLYFYWYRQILGQKVEFLVSFYNNEISEKSEIFDDQFSVERPDGSNFTLKIRSTKLEDSAMYFCASSEALHPSGEETQYFGPGTRLLVL.

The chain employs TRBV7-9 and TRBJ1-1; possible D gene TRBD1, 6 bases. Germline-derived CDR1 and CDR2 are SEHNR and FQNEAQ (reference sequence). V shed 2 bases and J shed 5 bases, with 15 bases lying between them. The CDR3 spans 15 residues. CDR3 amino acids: CASSLQAGVGTEAFF. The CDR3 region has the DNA TGTGCCAGCAGCTTACAGGCAGGGGTCGGGACTGAAGCTTTCTTT. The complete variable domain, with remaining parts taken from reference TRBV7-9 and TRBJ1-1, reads DTGVSQNPRHKITKRGQNVTFRCDPISEHNRLYWYRQTLGQGPEFLTYFQNEAQLEKSRLLSDRFSAERPKGSFSTLEIQRTEQGDSAMYLCASSLQAGVGTEAFFGQGTRLTVV.

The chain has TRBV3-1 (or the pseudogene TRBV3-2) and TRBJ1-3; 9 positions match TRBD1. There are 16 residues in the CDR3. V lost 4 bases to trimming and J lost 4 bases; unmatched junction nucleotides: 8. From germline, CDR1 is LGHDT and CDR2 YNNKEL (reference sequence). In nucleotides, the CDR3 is TGTGCCAGCAGCCCCACGGGGACAGGGCTCGGAAACACCATATATTTT. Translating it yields CASSPTGTGLGNTIYF.

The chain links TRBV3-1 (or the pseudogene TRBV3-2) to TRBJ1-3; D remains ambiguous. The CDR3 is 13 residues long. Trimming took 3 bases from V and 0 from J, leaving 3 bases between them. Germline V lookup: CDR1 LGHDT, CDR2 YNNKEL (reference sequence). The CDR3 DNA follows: TGTGCCAGCAGCCAGAACTCTGGAAACACCATATATTTT. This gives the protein CASSQNSGNTIYF.

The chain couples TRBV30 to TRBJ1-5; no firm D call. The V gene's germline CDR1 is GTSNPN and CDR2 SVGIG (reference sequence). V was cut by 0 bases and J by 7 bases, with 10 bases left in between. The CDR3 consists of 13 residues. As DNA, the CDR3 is TGTGCCTGGAGTGTCGAGGGTCGGCAGCCCCAGCATTTT. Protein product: CAWSVEGRQPQHF.